This entry is about one T cell receptor beta chain. Trimming at V came to 4 bases and at J to 7 bases, leaving 8 bases not matched to a gene. Germline assignment: CDR1 KGHSH and CDR2 LQKENI. The CDR3 runs to 15 residues. The data are from a study of PD-L1 blockade in urothelial cancer. Repertoires were generated with immunoSEQ multiplex PCR, while TCRdb's copy carries only in-frame clones and drops some. Among about 130,000 clones, about 82% were seen once, and the ten largest hold about 2.4%. The time point: peripheral blood 6 weeks after treatment start. Sequenced here: PBMCs, sampled around atezolizumab (anti-PD-L1) treatment. The sequence was collected from a man aged 50 or older with urothelial cancer. The gene calls are TRBV18 and TRBJ2-2, with 8 nucleotides matching TRBD2. CDR3 region: CASSLGLAIVGELFF. The DNA of the CDR3 is TGTGCCAGCTCACTTGGACTAGCCATTGTCGGGGAGCTGTTTTTT.